This T cell receptor (beta chain) was retrieved from a study of cytomegalovirus exposure and HLA in healthy donors listed by TCRdb under 2017. Broadly, across the study: The 666 repertoires of the first cohort and the 120 validation repertoires were produced on the same platform, according to a later analysis. In addition to the first cohort of 666 subjects, a separate validation cohort of about 120 different subjects was used. To predict cytomegalovirus infection status, the study brought together high-throughput TCR immunosequencing, statistical association of individual TCRs with disease status, and machine learning. The study was designed to test whether signatures of past pathogen exposure could be identified by cataloging public T cell receptors.

Inclusive of the bounding cysteine and phenylalanine, the CDR3 is 16 residues long. Only the CDR3 part of the read is kept: 48 bases, read in frame from the first base. CDR1 and CDR2 are drawn from the germline V gene: MGHDK, SYGVNS. V is cut by 3 bases and J by 1 base, and the space between the germline ends is 15 bases. Separate from the approximately 670-subject first cohort, the validation cohort of 120 subjects was the group to which the donors belonged. On this clone itself: Its binding antigen is unknown. No base qualities exist here, and no much larger clone lies one base off it.

The paper as a whole reports these results and caveats: While some public TCRs were present in many individuals, most TCR sequences turned up only very rarely across donors. A later analysis had no HLA typing for the validation cohort, so co-occurrence there was scored across all 110 or so repertoires. It was suggested by the authors that the approach could potentially be generalized to other disease states and immunological phenotypes. In vitro tests confirmed that a few of the cytomegalovirus-associated TCR beta chains recognize cytomegalovirus antigens. Cytomegalovirus status was reported to be diagnosed by the classifier with high specificity and sensitivity in both the original and validation cohorts. The study gave a list of some 150 TCR beta chains associated with cytomegalovirus. Of the cluster scores, roughly 95% were above 0 in a later analysis, which found that TCRs clustered in the first cohort also tended to co-occur in the approximately 110 validation repertoires.

Library creation used the immunoSEQ multiplex PCR assay. Per the authors' processing: A statistical classification framework was developed to diagnose cytomegalovirus status using the catalog of TCR beta chain sequences. The source is immuneACCESS, and TCRdb retained only in-frame sequences with V and J called. Part of the clones is not carried over; for the studies checked, unresolved V genes explain less than half of this, and the remainder is unexplained. V and J calls and clone size are given by that table; D and trimming were obtained from the DNA. This sample has around 91,000 clones in its table, and approximately 95% of those were observed once. The leading ten clones occupy 1.1% of the sample.

The sequence was collected from a woman in her thirties in good health and CMV-seropositive. The source material was PBMCs. The rearrangement joined TRBV25-1 to TRBJ1-1; possibly the D gene is TRBD1, per 5 matching bases. The CDR3 sequence is CASSDPVRAANTEAFF. The nucleotide sequence is given as TGTGCCAGCAGTGACCCCGTCAGGGCGGCGAACACTGAAGCTTTCTTT.